This passage covers 10 T cell receptor beta chains from one sample sequenced in a study of shared clonotypes between healthy human individuals. Assay used: immunoSEQ multiplex PCR; TCRdb lists only in-frame clones, some missing. The sample consists of approximately 2.5 million clones, 90% to 95% of them appearing once. Material for sequencing was naive CD4+ T cells from PBMCs. The sample's subset: CD45RA+ positively selected. The source of these receptors is a man aged 18-30 years in good health. Some clones in this sample may be carry-over from other donors' samples.

The rearrangement joins TRBV6-6 to TRBJ2-1; TRBD1 matches 8 bases. Losses at the gene ends were 6 bases for V and 7 bases for J; bases not matched to a gene: 5. CDR1 and CDR2 from the germline V gene are MNHNY and SVGAGI (reference sequence). The CDR3 contains 13 residues. CDR3 bases: TGTGCCAGCAGCCTTCACAGGGGGAATGAGCAGTTCTTC. It is translated as CASSLHRGNEQFF.

The gene calls are TRBV29-1 and TRBJ2-1, with D possibly TRBD1 on 5 matching bases. CDR1 is SQVTM and CDR2 is ANQGSEA in the germline V gene. The V and J ends lost 7 bases and 9 bases respectively, with 13 bases between them. The length of the CDR3 is 11 residues. For the CDR3, the DNA is TGCAGCGGAGTCCAGGGTGCTGAGCAGTTCTTC. Its translation is CSGVQGAEQFF.

The chain links TRBV7-9 to TRBJ2-1; TRBD1 matches at 7 bases. Looked up from germline, CDR1 is SEHNR and CDR2 is FQNEAQ (reference sequence). With V trimmed by 5 bases and J by 5 bases, 21 bases remained unmatched. The CDR3 loop spans 19 amino acids. This CDR3 is CASSEQGFRGPVKNNEQFF. CDR3 nucleotides: TGTGCCAGCAGCGAACAGGGGTTTCGAGGGCCCGTAAAAAACAATGAGCAGTTCTTC.

DNA for the CDR3: TGTGCCAGCAGGCCGGAGTATAATTCACCCCTCCACTTT. This sequence encodes CASRPEYNSPLHF. This chain joins TRBV9 and TRBJ1-6; D remains unclear. V lost 5 bases and J lost 4, with 7 bases in between. Germline CDR1 is SGDLS and CDR2 is YYNGEE. The CDR3 length is 13 residues.

The chain recombines TRBV7-2 with TRBJ1-1; no firm D call. Germline-derived CDR1 and CDR2 are SGHTA and FQGNSA. CDR3 size: 14 residues. V was shortened by 2 bases and J by 10 bases, with 17 bases between the two germline ends. The CDR3 spells CASSLRQGSLGAFF. CDR3 coding DNA: TGTGCCAGCAGCTTAAGGCAAGGGTCCCTGGGAGCTTTCTTT.

The count of this clone is one. The rearrangement joins TRBV19 to TRBJ1-4; D gene unclear. The CDR3 totals 13 residues. The ends were cut back, 7 bases at V and 4 bases at J, with 10 bases in the middle. Germline V CDR1 and CDR2: LNHDA, SQIVND (reference sequence). The CDR3 DNA sequence: TGTGCCAGTACACGGCGTTATAATGAAAAACTGTTTTTT. This gives the protein CASTRRYNEKLFF. Together with reference TRBV19 and TRBJ1-4, the CDR3 gives the full variable domain: DGGITQSPKYLFRKEGQNVTLSCEQNLNHDAMYWYRQDPGQGLRLIYYSQIVNDFQKGDIAEGYSVSREKKESFPLTVTSAQKNPTAFYLCASTRRYNEKLFFGSGTQLSVL.

This clone was counted a single time. The CDR3 DNA reads as TGCGCCAGCAGCCCGGGGGGACTAGCGGCAAGCCTGAATGAGCAGTTCTTC. Translated: CASSPGGLAASLNEQFF. This rearrangement joins TRBV5-1 to TRBJ2-1, with 11 positions matching TRBD2. Germline CDR1 and CDR2: SGHRS and YFSETQ. The CDR3 has 17 amino acids. The ends lost 4 bases at V and 7 bases at J; junction bases unmatched: 13.

V is TRBV19 and J is TRBJ1-4, with no clear D. The CDR3 spans 14 residues. Trimming stripped 4 bases from V and 5 bases from J, with 11 bases between. The germline gives CDR1 LNHDA, CDR2 SQIVND (reference sequence). CDR3 region: CASSRGTLNEKLFF. In DNA form, the CDR3 reads TGTGCCAGTAGTAGAGGAACCTTAAATGAAAAACTGTTTTTT.

This chain joins TRBV11-2 and TRBJ2-7; D is unclear. Trimming shortened V by 3 bases and J by 4 bases, and 7 bases separated the two germline ends. The CDR3 length is 12 residues. Germline loops: CDR1 SGHAT, CDR2 FQNNGV. The CDR3 nucleotides are TGTGCCAGCAGCTTTGTCCGGTACGAGCAGTACTTC. This encodes CASSFVRYEQYF.

This chain joins TRBV2 and TRBJ2-7, with D possibly being TRBD2 (6 bases). This CDR3 is built from 15 residues. V lost 6 bases and J 4 bases, leaving 19 bases between the germline ends. The germline V gene encodes CDR1 SNHLY and CDR2 FYNNEI. The CDR3 sequence: CASSRTDGGSYEQYF. Written as DNA, the CDR3 is TGTGCCAGCAGCCGCACCGACGGAGGGTCATACGAGCAGTACTTC.